This T cell receptor beta chain came from a study of Ad26.COV2.S vaccination and SARS-CoV-2 variants. This clone was counted a single time. Its antigen is not known. Repertoires were generated with immunoSEQ multiplex PCR, while TCRdb's copy carries only in-frame clones and drops some. Of about 500,000 clones in the sample, about nine tenths were seen once. Treatment meaning: roughly 18 received Ad26.COV2.S at low or high dose, single or two shots; roughly five received placebo; per-sample allocation not given. Each sample was drawn 63 days after the first injection (of vaccine or placebo). Study observations and caveats: Similar non-spike TCR breadth was seen in vaccine and placebo recipients.

The CDR3 is 14 amino acids. The junction had 6 bases not matched to a gene; V was cut back by 4 bases and J by 7 bases. Germline values: CDR1 SGHDN, CDR2 FVKESK. Source: peripheral blood, taken in a trial of Ad26.COV2.S vaccine versus placebo. The J gene is TRBJ2-1, the V gene TRBV14, with 8 bases matching TRBD2. This TCR came from a person aged 18-60 years who received the Ad26.COV2.S COVID-19 vaccine or a placebo. CDR3 loop: CASSPRGGENEQFF. In nucleotides, the CDR3 is TGTGCCAGCAGCCCCCGGGGGGGCGAGAATGAGCAGTTCTTC.